The rows below give T cell receptor beta chains drawn from one sample of a study of T-cell reconstitution after alpha-beta-depleted transplantation in children. TCRdb redid the calling of the PCR reads with MiXCR, one entry per CDR3 protein. The sample lists 250,000 to 300,000 distinct CDR3 sequences; roughly 9.1% were seen once. The sample consisted of PBMCs, taken before TCRalphabeta/CD19-depleted stem cell transplant. Every receptor here comes from a boy under two years old with acute myeloid leukemia, due to receive a stem cell transplant. CDR3s include the opening cysteine and the closing phenylalanine or tryptophan. The D gene is left open where the match is weak. Rows may omit the clone size; those that give it use once, few, many or a size class.

-	-	TRBV19	TRBJ1-2	TGTGCCAGTAGTATAAACCCGGTAGGATCCTATGGCTACACCTTC	CASSINPVGSYGYTF
many	TRBD2	TRBV9	TRBJ2-7	TGTGCCAGCAGCGAGTGGGACTACAACGAGCAGTACTTC	CASSEWDYNEQYF
many	-	TRBV24-1	TRBJ1-2	TGTGCCACCAGTGATCGGGTATCTAACTATGGCTACACCTTC	CATSDRVSNYGYTF
-	-	TRBV12-3/TRBV12-4	TRBJ2-7	TGTGCCAGCACCCCGACAGGCCTCCTACGAAGGCAGTACTTC	CASTPTGLLRRQYF
many	-	TRBV7-2	TRBJ1-3	TGTGCCAGCAGCTTGCAGAGGATGGGAAACACCATATATTTT	CASSLQRMGNTIYF
many	-	TRBV28	TRBJ1-1	TGTGCCAGCAGTCGAGGAGGGTTGAACACTGAAGCTTTCTTT	CASSRGGLNTEAFF
many	TRBD1	TRBV5-6	TRBJ1-5	TGTGCCAGCAGCCGACAGGGTTGGACCCAGCATTTT	CASSRQGWTQHF
few	-	TRBV28	TRBJ2-6	TGTGCCAGCAACCAGGACTACATAGCCAACGTCCTGACTTTC	CASNQDYIANVLTF
many	-	TRBV11-2	TRBJ1-2	TGTGCCAGCAGCTTAGAACCCGGGTGGGGCTACACCTTC	CASSLEPGWGYTF
many	TRBD1	TRBV28	TRBJ1-1	TGTGCCAGCAGTTTAGTCTGGGACAGAAGGGACACTGAAGCTTTCTTT	CASSLVWDRRDTEAFF
many	-	TRBV20-1	TRBJ2-1	TGCAGTGCTAGAAGGGGGATTAACAATGAGCAGTTCTTC	CSARRGINNEQFF
many	-	TRBV2	TRBJ2-6	TGTGCCAGCCTCCGGGACGTTCTCTCTGGGGCCAACGTCCTGACTTTC	CASLRDVLSGANVLTF
many	TRBD1	TRBV5-1	TRBJ2-2	TGCGCCAGCAGCTTGGGTACCACAGGGGCTGGGGAGCTGTTTTTT	CASSLGTTGAGELFF
few	TRBD2	TRBV15	TRBJ2-1	TGTGCCACCAGCAGAGAGCTAGCGGGGCCTGAGCAGTTCTTC	CATSRELAGPEQFF
many	-	TRBV2	TRBJ2-3	TGTGCCAGATCCACCACAGATACGCAGTATTTT	CARSTTDTQYF
many	TRBD2	TRBV7-9	TRBJ2-1	TGTGCCAGCAGCTTTGCTCGACTAGCGGCCAGCTCCTACAATGAGCAGTTCTTC	CASSFARLAASSYNEQFF